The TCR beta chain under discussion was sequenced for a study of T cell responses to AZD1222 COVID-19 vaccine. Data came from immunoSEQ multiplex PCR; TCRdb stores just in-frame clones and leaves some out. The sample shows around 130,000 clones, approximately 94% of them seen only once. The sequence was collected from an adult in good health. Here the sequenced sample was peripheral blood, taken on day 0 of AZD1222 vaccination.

CDR3 sequence: CSVDPKPFLGTSGNNEQFF. In DNA form, the CDR3 reads TGCAGCGTTGACCCGAAGCCGTTCCTAGGGACTAGCGGCAACAATGAGCAGTTCTTC. The chain couples TRBV29-1 to TRBJ2-1, with 11 bases lining up with TRBD2. Germline V gives CDR1 SQVTM, CDR2 ANQGSEA. This CDR3 contains 19 residues. Trimming removed 3 bases from V and 5 bases from J; junction bases left unmatched: 18.